This TCR beta chain is from a study of blood T cell repertoires in COVID-19. Looking at the study overall: Some COVID-19 samples were acute and others convalescent; all came from the United States, Italy and Spain. T cells, B-cell-depleted T cells, or PBMCs supplied cDNA or gDNA.

Trimming shortened V by 7 bases and J by 6 bases, and 18 bases separated the two germline ends. CDR3 length equals 14 residues. Germline assignment: CDR1 MDHEN and CDR2 SYDVKM. Original processing notes: The assay estimated nucleated cells by amplifying reference gene primers. Data came from immunoSEQ multiplex PCR; TCRdb stores just in-frame clones and leaves some out. The DNA was the basis for D and trimming; V, J and clone size are from that table. Here the sample spans a few hundred thousand clones, roughly 87% being singletons. The sequenced sample consisted of peripheral blood. The chain has TRBV28 and TRBJ1-2; D is possibly TRBD1 (6 bases). The clonotype was recovered from a man younger than 30 with active or convalescent COVID-19. CDR3 protein: CASIEYGTGNGYTF. The CDR3 DNA is TGTGCCAGCATCGAGTATGGAACAGGGAATGGCTACACCTTC.